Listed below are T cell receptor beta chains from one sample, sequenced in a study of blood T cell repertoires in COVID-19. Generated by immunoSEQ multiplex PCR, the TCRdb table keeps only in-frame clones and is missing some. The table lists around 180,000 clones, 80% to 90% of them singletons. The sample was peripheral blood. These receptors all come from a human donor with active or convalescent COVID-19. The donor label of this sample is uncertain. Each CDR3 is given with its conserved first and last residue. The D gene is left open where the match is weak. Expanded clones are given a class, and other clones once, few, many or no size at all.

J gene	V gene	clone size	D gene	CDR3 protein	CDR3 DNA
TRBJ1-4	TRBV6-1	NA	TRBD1	CASREALGQGNEKLFF	TGTGCCAGCAGGGAAGCTTTGGGACAGGGGAATGAAAAACTGTTTTTT
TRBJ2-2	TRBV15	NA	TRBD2	CATSTGTSGYTGELFF	TGTGCCACCAGCACCGGGACTAGCGGTTACACCGGGGAGCTGTTTTTT
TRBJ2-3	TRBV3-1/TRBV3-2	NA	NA	CASSLPGSFHRYF	TGTGCCAGCAGCCTGCCGGGGAGCTTTCATCGGTATTTT
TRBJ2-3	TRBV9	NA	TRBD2	CATTSGGLTDTQYF	TGTGCCACCACAAGCGGGGGTCTCACAGATACGCAGTATTTT
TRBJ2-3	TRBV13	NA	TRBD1	CASSEAGTGQADTQYF	TGTGCCAGCAGTGAGGCTGGGACAGGTCAAGCAGATACGCAGTATTTT
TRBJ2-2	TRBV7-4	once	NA	CASSFRQYHRGPNTGELFF	TGTGCCAGCAGCTTCCGCCAGTATCACCGGGGTCCGAACACCGGGGAGCTGTTTTTT
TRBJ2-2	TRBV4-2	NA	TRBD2	CASSQELGLAGADTGELFF	TGTGCCAGCAGCCAAGAGTTGGGACTAGCGGGAGCTGACACCGGGGAGCTGTTTTTT
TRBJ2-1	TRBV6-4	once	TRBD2	CASRGTSAGEQFF	TGTGCCAGCCGGGGGACTAGCGCCGGTGAGCAGTTCTTC
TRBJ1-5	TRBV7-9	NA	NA	CASSLGQGDQPQHF	TGTGCCAGCAGCTTAGGGCAGGGCGATCAGCCCCAGCATTTT
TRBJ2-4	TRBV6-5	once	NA	CATTTGSLGKNIQYF	TGTGCCACTACAACAGGGAGTTTGGGGAAAAACATTCAGTACTTC
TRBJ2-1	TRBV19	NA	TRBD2	CASIAGGGYSHEQFF	TGTGCCAGTATAGCCGGGGGGGGTTATAGTCATGAGCAGTTCTTC
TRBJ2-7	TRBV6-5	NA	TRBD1	CASMGTGSPEQYF	TGTGCCAGCATGGGGACAGGATCCCCCGAGCAGTACTTC
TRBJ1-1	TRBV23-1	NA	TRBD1	CASSGGRTEAFF	TGCGCCAGCTCAGGGGGGAGGACTGAAGCTTTCTTT
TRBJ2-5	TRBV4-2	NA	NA	CASSQVGSGQETQYF	TGTGCCAGCAGCCAAGTCGGGTCGGGCCAAGAGACCCAGTACTTC
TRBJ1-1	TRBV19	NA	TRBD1	CASSIPGGAGTEAFF	TGTGCCAGTAGTATTCCAGGGGGCGCGGGCACTGAAGCTTTCTTT
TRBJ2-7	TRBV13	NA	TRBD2	CASTFSSSGDYEQYF	TGTGCCAGCACATTCTCATCTAGCGGGGACTACGAGCAGTACTTC
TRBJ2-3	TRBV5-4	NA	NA	CASSSEGRTDTQYF	TGTGCCAGCAGCTCAGAGGGCCGGACAGATACGCAGTATTTT
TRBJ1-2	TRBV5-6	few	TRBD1	CASSGRDRGSGYTF	TGTGCCAGCAGCGGCCGGGACAGGGGAAGCGGCTACACCTTC
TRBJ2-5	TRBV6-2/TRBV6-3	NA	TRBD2	CASSWGTRGETQYF	TGTGCCAGCAGTTGGGGGACTAGGGGAGAGACCCAGTACTTC
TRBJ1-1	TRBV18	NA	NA	CASSPNRDTEAFF	TGTGCCAGCTCACCTAACAGGGATACTGAAGCTTTCTTT
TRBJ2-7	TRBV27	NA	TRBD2	CASSFATSGGYEQYF	TGTGCCAGCAGTTTTGCGACTAGCGGAGGTTACGAGCAGTACTTC
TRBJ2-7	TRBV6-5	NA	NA	CASSYSSGIYEQYF	TGTGCCAGCAGTTACTCGTCAGGGATCTACGAGCAGTACTTC
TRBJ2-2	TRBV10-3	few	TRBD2	CATHRTSENGELFF	TGTGCCACCCACCGGACTAGCGAGAACGGGGAGCTGTTTTTT
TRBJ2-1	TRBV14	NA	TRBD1	CASSTGTGGSYNEQFF	TGTGCCAGCAGCACCGGGACAGGGGGCTCCTACAATGAGCAGTTCTTC
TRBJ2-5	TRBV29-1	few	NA	CSADPMTRSEETQYF	TGCAGCGCCGACCCCATGACTAGATCCGAAGAGACCCAGTACTTC
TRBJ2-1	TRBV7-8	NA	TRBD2	CASSRLAGGPTNEQFF	TGTGCCAGCAGTAGACTAGCGGGAGGGCCGACGAATGAGCAGTTCTTC
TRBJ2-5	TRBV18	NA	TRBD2	CASSPVRTLAGVETQYF	TGTGCCAGCTCACCGGTTCGTACTCTAGCGGGGGTGGAGACCCAGTACTTC
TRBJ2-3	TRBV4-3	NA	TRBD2	CASSQARGAGDTQYF	TGCGCCAGCAGCCAAGCGCGGGGGGCTGGAGATACGCAGTATTTT
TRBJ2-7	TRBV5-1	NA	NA	CASGPQGLYEQYF	TGCGCCAGCGGCCCACAGGGTCTCTACGAGCAGTACTTC
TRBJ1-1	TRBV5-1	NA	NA	CASSPPKGARNTEAFF	TGCGCCAGCAGCCCCCCCAAAGGGGCAAGGAACACTGAAGCTTTCTTT
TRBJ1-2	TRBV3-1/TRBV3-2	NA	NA	CASSLSAVRRYGYTF	TGTGCCAGCAGCCTATCCGCGGTGCGTAGGTATGGCTACACCTTC
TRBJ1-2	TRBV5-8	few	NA	CASSPGPGANYGYTF	TGTGCCAGCAGCCCGGGGCCGGGAGCTAACTATGGCTACACCTTC
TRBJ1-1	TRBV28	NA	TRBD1	CASRGTGRNTEAFF	TGTGCCAGCAGGGGGACAGGGAGGAACACTGAAGCTTTCTTT
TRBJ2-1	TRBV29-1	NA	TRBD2	CSVEPRGRGTSGRAFHLNEQFF	TGCAGCGTTGAACCCCGGGGTCGCGGGACTAGCGGGAGGGCCTTCCACCTCAATGAGCAGTTCTTC
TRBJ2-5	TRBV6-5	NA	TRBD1	CASSSRQGRETQYF	TGTGCCAGCAGTTCGCGACAGGGTAGGGAGACCCAGTACTTC